The rows below give T cell receptor beta chains drawn from one sample of a study of T cells after yellow fever vaccination. MiXCR, applied by TCRdb to the 5' RACE reads, yields one record per CDR3 protein. Of 200,000 to 300,000 distinct CDR3 sequences listed, over 10% were seen once; the top ten hold 0.4% to 0.55%. Sequenced here: CD4+ T cells sorted from PBMCs, sampled 45 days after the yellow fever booster vaccination. These receptors were taken from a man younger than 45 who received the YFV17D yellow fever vaccine. Each CDR3 is given with its conserved first and last residue. Each record gives: clone size, V gene, J gene, D gene, CDR3 DNA, CDR3 protein. D genes are given only for firm matches. Where a row states a size, it is once, few, many or the class of an expanded clone; other rows omit it.

NA	TRBV7-2	TRBJ2-7	TRBD1	TGTGCCAGCAGACACGGGACAGGGTCCAACGAGCAGTACTTC	CASRHGTGSNEQYF
few	TRBV4-3	TRBJ2-1	TRBD2	TGCGCCAGCAGCCAAGAGGGACTAGCGGGGGGATACAATGAGCAGTTCTTC	CASSQEGLAGGYNEQFF
NA	TRBV6-1	TRBJ2-7	NA	TGTGCCAGCACGGGGGGTAGGTGGGGGGCCTCCTACGAGCAGTACTTC	CASTGGRWGASYEQYF
NA	TRBV10-2	TRBJ2-3	NA	TGCGCCAGCAAGTTGGCTAGCACAGATACGCAGTATTTT	CASKLASTDTQYF
NA	TRBV28	TRBJ1-1	NA	TGTGCCAGCAGCGCAGGTGGGGGCCCGATGAACACTGAAGCTTTCTTT	CASSAGGGPMNTEAFF
many	TRBV20-1	TRBJ2-3	TRBD2	TGCGGCACCTACTTTGCGGGAGCCTCAGATACGCAGTATTTT	CGTYFAGASDTQYF
NA	TRBV6-5	TRBJ2-6	NA	TGTGCCAGCAGTTACTTGGCCAGCCGCACCTCTGGGGCCAACGTCCTGACTTTC	CASSYLASRTSGANVLTF
few	TRBV18	TRBJ2-1	TRBD1	TGTGCCAGCTCACTGACAGGGTACAATGAGCAGTTCTTC	CASSLTGYNEQFF
NA	TRBV30	TRBJ2-1	TRBD2	TGTGCCTCCACCGGGACTAGCGGAGGTTCCTACAATGAGCAGTTCTTC	CASTGTSGGSYNEQFF
NA	TRBV11-2	TRBJ2-7	TRBD2	TGTGCCAGCAGCTCCCGGACTAGTGACTACGAGCAGTACTTC	CASSSRTSDYEQYF
few	TRBV6-5	TRBJ2-2	TRBD2	TGTGCCAGCATAGGACTAGCGGGAGGTATCACCGGGGAGCTGTTTTTT	CASIGLAGGITGELFF
NA	TRBV27	TRBJ2-5	NA	TGTGCCAGCAGGCCGGGGCAAGTGGTCCAAGAGACCCAGTACTTC	CASRPGQVVQETQYF
NA	TRBV5-1	TRBJ1-1	NA	TGCGCCAGCAGCTTGAACCAAGCTGAAGCTTTCTTT	CASSLNQAEAFF
few	TRBV6-2/TRBV6-3	TRBJ2-7	NA	TGTGCCAGCAGTTACTCGAATCTCGACTCCTCCTACGAGCAGTACTTC	CASSYSNLDSSYEQYF
few	TRBV6-5	TRBJ2-1	TRBD2	TGTGCCAGCAGGTTGACTAGCGATGAGCAGTTCTTC	CASRLTSDEQFF
few	TRBV12-3/TRBV12-4	TRBJ2-1	NA	TGTGCCAGCAGTTTCATTGGAGGTGAGCAGTTCTTC	CASSFIGGEQFF
few	TRBV5-6	TRBJ2-1	NA	TGTGCCAGCAGCCCGGGATTGAGGGAGTGGTCCTACAATGAGCAGTTCTTC	CASSPGLREWSYNEQFF
few	TRBV3-1	TRBJ2-6	NA	TGTGCCAGCAGCCAATCACAGCTGCAGGCCAACGTCCTGACTTTC	CASSQSQLQANVLTF
NA	TRBV4-1	TRBJ1-5	NA	TGCGCCAGCAGCCAAGATCAAGCGGGGAGGGTCAATCAGCCCCAGCATTTT	CASSQDQAGRVNQPQHF
NA	TRBV29-1	TRBJ2-5	NA	TGCAGCGTTGACGCGGGAAAAGAGACCCAGTACTTC	CSVDAGKETQYF
NA	TRBV7-2	TRBJ2-3	NA	TGTGCCAGCAGCCAAAGCGGGCCTAGCACAGATACGCAGTATTTT	CASSQSGPSTDTQYF
few	TRBV7-2	TRBJ2-1	NA	TGTGCCAGCAGCCCTCAGAGTGGGGGGTATTACAATGAGCAGTTCTTC	CASSPQSGGYYNEQFF
few	TRBV7-9	TRBJ2-1	TRBD1	TGTGCCAGCAGCTCATTGGGACAGTCCTACTACAATGAGCAGTTCTTC	CASSSLGQSYYNEQFF
NA	TRBV5-4	TRBJ2-7	TRBD1	TGTGCCAGCAGCCTGGGGGACAGGGAGGAGGGCGAGCAGTACTTC	CASSLGDREEGEQYF
few	TRBV10-3	TRBJ2-1	TRBD1	TGTGCCATCAGCCAGGACAGGGTAAATGAGCAGTTCTTC	CAISQDRVNEQFF
few	TRBV7-9	TRBJ2-2	TRBD2	TGTGCCAGCAGCGTAGCCGCTAGCGGCACCGGGGAGCTGTTTTTT	CASSVAASGTGELFF
few	TRBV29-1	TRBJ1-2	TRBD1	TGCAGCGTTGAGGGAGGACAGGGCACTAACTATGGCTACACCTTC	CSVEGGQGTNYGYTF
few	TRBV20-1	TRBJ2-7	TRBD2	TGCAGTGCAACCCCGGGACTAGCGGGAGGCGAGCAGTACTTC	CSATPGLAGGEQYF
few	TRBV5-6	TRBJ2-1	TRBD2	TGTGCCAGCACCGGGAGGGGTGGCGGTGCCTACAATGAGCAGTTCTTC	CASTGRGGGAYNEQFF
few	TRBV5-1	TRBJ2-3	NA	TGCGCCAGCAGCCCGGGGCGTAGCGCCGTAACAGATACGCAGTATTTT	CASSPGRSAVTDTQYF
few	TRBV7-2	TRBJ2-1	TRBD2	TGTGCCAGCAGCCGAGCGAGCGGGAGCTCCTACAATGAGCAGTTCTTC	CASSRASGSSYNEQFF
NA	TRBV7-9	TRBJ2-2	TRBD2	TGTGCCAGCAGCTTATCGACTAGCCCAAACACCGGGGAGATGTTTTTT	CASSLSTSPNTGEMFF
NA	TRBV9	TRBJ1-1	NA	TGTGCCAGCAGTCCCAACCCGCGCGCTCAGGGAGGCACTGAAGCTTTCTTT	CASSPNPRAQGGTEAFF
NA	TRBV5-4	TRBJ2-5	NA	TGTGCCAGCAGCTTGGTACCCCCGGAGACCCAGTACTTC	CASSLVPPETQYF
NA	TRBV15	TRBJ1-2	TRBD1	TGTGCCACTAGGGACAGCTATGGCTACACCTTC	CATRDSYGYTF
NA	TRBV27	TRBJ2-7	TRBD1	TGTGCCAGCAGTTTAGCACAGGGGGCTTACGAGCAGTACTTC	CASSLAQGAYEQYF
few	TRBV7-9	TRBJ2-3	NA	TGTGCCAGCAGCTTAACTCACTACCGCACAGATACGCAGTATTTT	CASSLTHYRTDTQYF
many	TRBV12-3/TRBV12-4	TRBJ2-3	NA	TGTGCCAGCGGCCCAACCGCAGATACGCAGTATTTT	CASGPTADTQYF
few	TRBV29-1	TRBJ1-3	TRBD1	TGCAGCGTCAGGGGGGGTCACACCATATATTTT	CSVRGGHTIYF
few	TRBV24-1	TRBJ2-4	TRBD2	TGTGCCACCGGGACTAGCGGGAACCAAAACATTCAGTACTTC	CATGTSGNQNIQYF
few	TRBV7-2	TRBJ2-7	NA	TGTGCCAGCATGGGCGGGAACTCCTACGAGCAGTACTTC	CASMGGNSYEQYF
NA	TRBV6-5	TRBJ2-7	NA	TGTGCCAGCAGTTCACCGGGACAAGGTTACGAGCAGTACTTC	CASSSPGQGYEQYF
few	TRBV6-1	TRBJ2-3	NA	TGTGCCAGCGCGAGGGGTAGGAACGTGGCGCAGTATTTT	CASARGRNVAQYF
few	TRBV5-1	TRBJ2-2	NA	TGCGCCAGCAGCTTGTCAACAGGGTCGGCCGGGGAGCTGTTTTTT	CASSLSTGSAGELFF
NA	TRBV19	TRBJ2-1	NA	TGTGCCAGTAGTATAGAACTAGAAAGCAATGAGCAGTTCTTC	CASSIELESNEQFF
NA	TRBV12-3/TRBV12-4	TRBJ1-6	NA	TGTGCCAGCAGTTTGAGGACCGGGAATAATTCACCCCTCCACTTT	CASSLRTGNNSPLHF
few	TRBV7-2	TRBJ2-3	TRBD1	TGTGCCAGCAGCTCAACAGGGGTCACAGATACGCAGTATTTT	CASSSTGVTDTQYF
few	TRBV5-1	TRBJ1-4	NA	TGCGCCAGCAGCTTGGGGGGGCGGAATGAAAAACTGTTTTTT	CASSLGGRNEKLFF
NA	TRBV9	TRBJ2-3	NA	TGTGCGGAGGTTGGTACAGATACGCAGTATTTT	CAEVGTDTQYF
many	TRBV12-3/TRBV12-4	TRBJ2-2	NA	TGTGCCAGCAGTTTCAGCTTAGCAGCGAACACCGGGGAGCTGTTTTTT	CASSFSLAANTGELFF
few	TRBV5-1	TRBJ2-1	NA	TGCGCCAGCAGCTTCGGGGGTGACAGCTCCTACAATGAGCAGTTCTTC	CASSFGGDSSYNEQFF